One sample yielded the 31 T cell receptor beta chains listed below, sequenced in a study of T-cell reconstitution after alpha-beta-depleted transplantation in children. Library preparation (for TCRbeta) was performed with unique molecular identifiers. TCRdb passed the PCR reads through MiXCR, listing each CDR3 protein once. The data show around 600,000 distinct CDR3 sequences, with roughly 17% seen just once and about 1.1% held by the top ten. The source material was PBMCs from the stem cell graft donor, sampled from the stem cell graft. These receptors all come from a human donor who donated a stem cell graft to a child with acute myeloid leukemia.

This clonotype was counted ten times or more. The chain couples TRBV5-1 to TRBJ1-6; D is uncertain. Trimming cost V 3 bases and J 9 bases, with 16 bases left between them. Germline V gene sequence: CDR1 SGHRS, CDR2 YFSETQ. This CDR3 region has 15 residues. DNA of the CDR3: TGCGCCAGCAGCTCGGAGGACCGCCCGCTTTCACCCCTCCACTTT. The encoded protein is CASSSEDRPLSPLHF.

This clonotype was counted between two and nine times. The chain links TRBV7-2 to TRBJ1-1, with TRBD1 matching 7 bases. Germline V gene lookup returns CDR1 SGHTA and CDR2 FQGNSA. V was clipped by 1 base and J by 11 bases; unmatched bases: 7. The CDR3 is 13 amino acids. The CDR3 DNA sequence: TGTGCCAGCAGCTTAGGGTCAGGGGGGAACGCTTTCTTT. Encoded protein: CASSLGSGGNAFF.

This clonotype occurred many times. The chain employs TRBV28 and TRBJ2-7; TRBD1 might be the D (6 bases). Germline V gives CDR1 MDHEN, CDR2 SYDVKM. There are 18 residues in the CDR3. The V end was cut by 5 bases, the J end by 0 bases, with 23 bases between. DNA of the CDR3: TGTGCCAGCAGTCCGTCTGACTACCGGGACATCCACTCCTACGAGCAGTACGTC. Translated, it gives CASSPSDYRDIHSYEQYV.

The chain links TRBV28 to TRBJ1-6; no clear D. Germline V gene lookup returns CDR1 MDHEN and CDR2 SYDVKM. The germline V and J ends were trimmed by 3 bases and 7 bases, with 10 bases remaining between them. The CDR3 totals 14 residues. The CDR3 nucleotides read TGTGCCAGCAGTTTGTCCAGCCCCAATTCACCCCTCCACTTT. As protein: CASSLSSPNSPLHF.

The chain combines TRBV10-3 with TRBJ1-2; D uncertain. CDR1 is ENHRY and CDR2 is SYGVKD in the germline V gene. The V end was cut by 0 bases, the J end by 8 bases, with 7 bases between. This CDR3 comprises 12 residues. The CDR3 region is CAISESPRGYTF. CDR3 bases: TGTGCCATCAGTGAGTCTCCACGGGGCTACACCTTC.

The chain combines TRBV20-1 with TRBJ2-1; 13 bases align to TRBD2. Germline V CDR1 and CDR2: DFQATT, SNEGSKA (reference sequence). Unmatched junction bases numbered 4, after V lost 6 bases and J lost 5 bases. The CDR3 sequence is 14 residues long. The CDR3: CSAPGLAGNNEQFF. CDR3 in DNA: TGCAGTGCACCGGGACTAGCGGGGAACAATGAGCAGTTCTTC.

The V and J genes are TRBV12-3 or TRBV12-4 and TRBJ2-1, with 8 bases lining up with TRBD2. J was trimmed by 9 bases and V by 6 bases; bases with no gene match: 13. This CDR3 has 15 amino acids. The CDR3 sequence: CASSPGGLVGVEQFF. The CDR3 DNA sequence: TGTGCCAGCAGCCCTGGGGGACTAGTGGGGGTTGAGCAGTTCTTC.

This clonotype was seen many times. This sequence joins TRBV29-1 and TRBJ2-2; TRBD1 matches at 7 bases. V dropped 3 bases and J dropped 0; count of bases not matched to a gene: 1. Germline V gene lookup returns CDR1 SQVTM and CDR2 ANQGSEA. This CDR3 has 14 amino acids. Here the CDR3 reads CSVEQGANTGELFF. The CDR3 DNA reads TGCAGCGTTGAGCAGGGGGCGAACACCGGGGAGCTGTTTTTT.

At least ten counts were recorded for this clonotype. The V gene is TRBV6-2 or TRBV6-3, the J gene TRBJ1-2, with D perhaps matching TRBD1 (5 bases). V lost 8 bases and J 0 bases, leaving 7 bases between the germline ends. This CDR3 contains 12 residues. CDR1 MNHEY and CDR2 SVGEGT come from the germline V gene. The CDR3 loop reads CASQGSNYGYTF. The CDR3 bases are TGTGCCAGCCAGGGCTCTAACTATGGCTACACCTTC.

In this sample, this clonotype turned up many times. V and J are TRBV29-1 and TRBJ2-1, with 8 positions matching TRBD1. J lost 9 bases, V lost 3 bases, and 7 bases had no gene match. CDR1 SQVTM and CDR2 ANQGSEA come from the germline V gene. CDR3 size: 13 residues. As DNA, the CDR3 is TGCAGCGTTGATCCCGACAGGGGTGGTGAGCAGTTCTTC. This sequence encodes CSVDPDRGGEQFF.

In this sample, this clonotype turned up many times. The chain recombines TRBV10-3 with TRBJ1-5; D is undetermined. CDR1 is ENHRY, CDR2 SYGVKD, per germline. V lost 8 bases and J 3 bases, leaving 8 bases between the germline ends. CDR3 size: 12 residues. CDR3 amino acids: CAIGEDNQPQHF. CDR3 bases: TGTGCCATCGGCGAGGACAATCAGCCCCAGCATTTT.

The genes are TRBV7-7 and TRBJ2-5; the match to TRBD1 covers 7 bases. V lost 6 bases and J lost 5; bases outside the gene matches: 6. Germline lookup yields CDR1 SSHAT and CDR2 FNYEAQ (reference sequence). The CDR3 extends over 13 amino acids. Written as DNA, the CDR3 is TGTGCCAGCAGTACCGACAGGGACGAGACCCAGTACTTC. This translates into CASSTDRDETQYF.

This clonotype was observed at least ten times. The CDR3 protein is CASSFGGGRNEQFF. The DNA for the CDR3 is TGTGCCAGCAGCTTTGGGGGTGGTCGCAATGAGCAGTTCTTC. V and J are TRBV7-6 and TRBJ2-1; D might be TRBD1 or TRBD2, each matching 5 bases. Germline V gene sequence: CDR1 SGHVS, CDR2 FNYEAQ. This CDR3 comprises 14 residues. Trimming cost V 3 bases and J 6 bases, with 12 bases left between them. Supplemented by reference TRBV7-6 and TRBJ2-1, the full variable domain reads GAGVSQSPRYKVTKRGQDVALRCDPISGHVSLYWYRQALGQGPEFLTYFNYEAQQDKSGLPNDRFSAERPEGSISTLTIQRTEQRDSAMYRCASSFGGGRNEQFFGPGTRLTVL.

This clonotype was recorded at least ten times. The V gene is TRBV12-3 or TRBV12-4, the J gene TRBJ2-2, with D possibly TRBD1 on 6 matching bases. The V end was cut by 7 bases, the J end by 1 base, with 10 bases between. The CDR3 contains 14 residues. DNA of the CDR3: TGTGCCAGCACCCGACAGGAGAACACCGGGGAGCTGTTTTTT. It encodes CASTRQENTGELFF.

In this sample, this clonotype turned up many times. V and J are TRBV7-9 and TRBJ2-3; TRBD2 matches 9 bases. V shed 1 base, J shed 2 bases, and the junction held 1 base outside the gene matches. The CDR3 has 15 amino acids. CDR1 SEHNR and CDR2 FQNEAQ come from the germline V gene (reference sequence). CDR3 DNA sequence: TGTGCCAGCAGCTTAGGGACTAGCGACACAGATACGCAGTATTTT. This translates into CASSLGTSDTDTQYF.

This clonotype was seen a handful of times. The chain links TRBV20-1 to TRBJ2-4, with TRBD1 matching 8 bases. CDR1 is DFQATT, CDR2 SNEGSKA, per germline (reference sequence). The CDR3 has 15 amino acids. The trim removed 6 bases at V and 0 bases at J, leaving 7 bases unmatched. Written as DNA, the CDR3 is TGCAGTGCCCAGGGACAGGTCCTAGCCAAAAACATTCAGTACTTC. This encodes CSAQGQVLAKNIQYF.

This clonotype turned up a few times. J is TRBJ2-7 and V is TRBV21-1; the D call of TRBD1 is as the table states it, not checked on the DNA. TRBV21-1 is labeled a pseudogene. This CDR3 spans 13 amino acids. DNA for the CDR3: TGTGCCAGCAGCAAGGGTGGGGGTTACGAGCAGTACTTC. Its protein is CASSKGGGYEQYF.

The chain links TRBV29-1 to TRBJ1-1, with D uncertain. The CDR3 is 12 amino acids. Germline V gene lookup returns CDR1 SQVTM and CDR2 ANQGSEA. Trimming took 0 bases from V and 9 from J, leaving 11 bases between them. The CDR3 loop reads CSVEENRDKAFF. In DNA form, the CDR3 reads TGCAGCGTTGAAGAGAACCGGGATAAAGCTTTCTTT. The full variable domain, completed using reference TRBV29-1 and TRBJ1-1, is SAVISQKPSRDICQRGTSLTIQCQVDSQVTMMFWYRQQPGQSLTLIATANQGSEATYESGFVIDKFPISRPNLTFSTLTVSNMSPEDSSIYLCSVEENRDKAFFGQGTRLTVV.

There are many counts of this clonotype. J is TRBJ2-5 and V is TRBV7-9, with 8 bases fitting TRBD1. The CDR3 runs to 16 residues. The germline gives CDR1 SEHNR, CDR2 FQNEAQ (reference sequence). The V gene end was trimmed by 5 bases and the J gene end by 3 bases; junction bases not matched to a gene: 11. In nucleotides, the CDR3 is TGTGCCAGCAGCAATCAGGACAGGGTTGGTGAAGAGACCCAGTACTTC. As protein: CASSNQDRVGEETQYF.

The chain has TRBV30 and TRBJ1-1; no clear D. The ends were cut back, 0 bases at V and 3 bases at J, with 5 bases in the middle. Germline CDR1 reads GTSNPN; CDR2 reads SVGIG (reference sequence). The CDR3 spans 12 residues. The CDR3 reads CAWSVLDTEAFF. As DNA, the CDR3 is TGTGCCTGGAGTGTACTCGACACTGAAGCTTTCTTT.

This clonotype was detected a few times. The chain uses TRBV6-1 and TRBJ2-7; TRBD1 is a possible D gene (5 bases). From germline, CDR1 is MNHNS and CDR2 SASEGT. V shed 6 bases and J shed 5 bases, with 14 bases lying between them. CDR3 length equals 13 residues. The CDR3 here is CASRQGITHEQYF. The DNA of the CDR3 is TGTGCCAGCAGGCAGGGAATAACCCACGAGCAGTACTTC.

This clonotype was counted ten times or more. This chain joins TRBV20-1 and TRBJ2-7, with 8 bases matching TRBD2. V lost 5 bases, J lost 7 bases, and 7 bases stayed unmatched. The CDR3 extends over 12 amino acids. Germline loops: CDR1 DFQATT, CDR2 SNEGSKA (reference sequence). The CDR3 nucleotides read TGCAGTGCTTGGCGGGGGGCCGATGAGCAGTACTTC. Protein sequence: CSAWRGADEQYF.

This clonotype was observed a few times. This chain connects TRBV15 to TRBJ1-4; 7 bases are a match to TRBD1. The CDR3 is made up of 17 amino acids. V lost 0 bases to trimming and J lost 0 bases; unmatched junction nucleotides: 4. CDR1 is LNHNV, CDR2 YYDKDF, per germline (reference sequence). CDR3 sequence: CATSREEGAATNEKLFF. DNA for the CDR3: TGTGCCACCAGCAGAGAAGAGGGGGCAGCAACTAATGAAAAACTGTTTTTT.

This clonotype occurred a few times. CDR3 in amino acids: CAISESWRVDTQYF. Here the CDR3 DNA reads TGTGCCATCAGTGAGTCTTGGAGGGTAGATACGCAGTATTTT. This sequence joins TRBV10-3 and TRBJ2-3; perhaps TRBD2 as D (6 bases). Germline V gives CDR1 ENHRY, CDR2 SYGVKD. The V end lost 0 bases, the J end lost 5 bases, and 9 bases lay between the germline ends. CDR3 length equals 14 residues.

This clonotype came up many times. The V gene is TRBV29-1, the J gene TRBJ2-2; D is uncertain. The germline V and J ends were trimmed by 7 bases and 3 bases, with 9 bases remaining between them. CDR1 SQVTM and CDR2 ANQGSEA come from the germline V gene. The CDR3 is made up of 12 amino acids. CDR3 nucleotide sequence: TGCAGCGCACCAATCGACACCGGGGAGCTGTTTTTT. Its protein is CSAPIDTGELFF.

The V call is TRBV20-1, the J call TRBJ1-3; D is unclear. The CDR3 has 16 amino acids. With 0 bases removed from V and 0 bases from J, the gap between germline ends came to 12 bases. Germline CDR1 and CDR2: DFQATT and SNEGSKA (reference sequence). CDR3 in amino acids: CSARDLRRTSGNTIYF. CDR3 in DNA: TGCAGTGCTAGAGATCTAAGACGGACCTCTGGAAACACCATATATTTT.

This clonotype showed up just a few times. The chain recombines TRBV6-1 with TRBJ2-1; D possibly matches TRBD1 or TRBD2 (5 bases each). The V gene lost 4 bases and the J gene lost 9 bases, with 19 bases spanning the gap. The CDR3 contains 15 residues. The V gene's germline CDR1 is MNHNS and CDR2 SASEGT. CDR3 amino acids: CASSGSGTLWSEQFF. The CDR3 region has the DNA TGTGCCAGCAGTGGGTCCGGGACCCTATGGAGTGAGCAGTTCTTC.

V gene TRBV28 combines with J gene TRBJ2-6; possible D gene TRBD1, 5 bases. Germline lookup yields CDR1 MDHEN and CDR2 SYDVKM. This CDR3 has 16 residues. Trimming removed 5 bases at V and 6 bases at J, with 17 bases between. CDR3 amino acids: CASSQQVPLEANVLTF. CDR3 nucleotide sequence: TGTGCCAGCAGTCAACAGGTCCCTCTGGAGGCCAACGTCCTGACTTTC.

This clonotype was counted at least ten times. The gene calls are TRBV20-1 and TRBJ2-3; TRBD1 or TRBD2 may be the D gene (6 bases each). The V and J ends lost 6 bases and 4 bases respectively, with 17 bases between them. The CDR3 covers 14 residues. The V gene's germline CDR1 is DFQATT and CDR2 SNEGSKA (reference sequence). The CDR3 nucleotides read TGCAGTGCCCCGGGGGCCGGCGGCGCAGATACGCAGTATTTT. Its protein product is CSAPGAGGADTQYF.

This chain links TRBV5-1 with TRBJ2-2; possible D gene TRBD1, 6 bases. The length of the CDR3 is 17 residues. From germline, CDR1 is SGHRS and CDR2 YFSETQ. Between the trimmed V and J ends, which lost 3 bases and 0 bases, there was a span of 15 bases. The CDR3 DNA reads TGCGCCAGCAGCTATGACAGGCCTTCCCCGAACACCGGGGAGCTGTTTTTT. Translating gives CASSYDRPSPNTGELFF.

This clonotype was seen only a few times. This chain uses TRBV20-1 with TRBJ1-2, with D possibly being TRBD1 (5 bases). The germline V gene has CDR1 DFQATT and CDR2 SNEGSKA (reference sequence). With 5 bases removed from V and 4 bases from J, the gap between germline ends came to 17 bases. The CDR3 spans 14 residues. CDR3 coding DNA: TGCAGTGCTGGGGAAGGGGCGCGTGTCTATGGCTACACCTTC. It yields the protein CSAGEGARVYGYTF.